Included here is one T cell receptor beta chain sequence, with context. What it recognizes is unknown. Trimming cost V 6 bases and J 1 base, with 10 bases left between them. CDR1 and CDR2 from the germline V gene are SNHLY and FYNNEI. The CDR3 covers 14 residues. The data were taken from a study of shared clonotypes between healthy human individuals. The study, taken as a whole, reports: Limitation of the genetic and exposure-history diversity represented came from the few donors. Although depth was large, rarefaction showed that sequencing of the sorted subsets was incomplete.

The repertoire was sequenced with immunoSEQ multiplex PCR; TCRdb's copy has only in-frame clones and lacks some. The table lists some 2 million clones, 85% to 95% of them singletons. The chain recombines TRBV2 with TRBJ2-1, with D hard to call. The sequence was collected from a man aged 18 to 30 in good health. Sequences were obtained from naive CD4+ T cells sorted from blood. Subset in this sample: CD45RA+ positively selected. CDR3 DNA: TGTGCCAGCAGCGGCGGAATTTCCTACAATGAGCAGTTCTTC. Translation gives CASSGGISYNEQFF.